One and the same sample provided the 5 T cell receptor beta chains below, sequenced in a study of T-cell reconstitution after alpha-beta-depleted transplantation in children. Library preparation (for TCRbeta) was performed with unique molecular identifiers. TCRdb called the PCR reads again in MiXCR, with one record for every CDR3 protein. The sample has hundreds of thousands of distinct CDR3 sequences; around 13% are singletons. The sample was PBMCs, taken before TCRalphabeta/CD19-depleted stem cell transplant. These receptors came from a girl aged 2 to 10 with congenital amegakaryocytic thrombocytopenia, due to receive a stem cell transplant.

Ten or more counts support this clonotype. This chain joins TRBV20-1 and TRBJ1-1; D might be TRBD1 (5 bases). CDR1 and CDR2 (germline): DFQATT, SNEGSKA (reference sequence). Trimming cost V 0 bases and J 3 bases, with 14 bases left between them. The CDR3 extends over 15 amino acids. CDR3 sequence reads: CSARDFGLGDTEAFF. DNA for the CDR3: TGCAGTGCTAGAGATTTCGGCCTGGGGGACACTGAAGCTTTCTTT.

This clonotype was detected many times. The rearrangement uses TRBV7-9 and TRBJ2-1; the D gene could be TRBD1 or TRBD2 (6 bases each). The CDR3 extends over 12 amino acids. V lost 5 bases and J 9 bases, leaving 11 bases between the germline ends. Germline CDR1 and CDR2: SEHNR and FQNEAQ (reference sequence). DNA for the CDR3: TGTGCCAGCAGCGTACCGGGGGCTGAGCAGTTCTTC. This codes for CASSVPGAEQFF. Together with reference TRBV7-9 and TRBJ2-1, the CDR3 gives the full variable domain: DTGVSQNPRHKITKRGQNVTFRCDPISEHNRLYWYRQTLGQGPEFLTYFQNEAQLEKSRLLSDRFSAERPKGSFSTLEIQRTEQGDSAMYLCASSVPGAEQFFGPGTRLTVL.

This clonotype was counted ten times or more. The gene calls are TRBV5-1 and TRBJ2-3; TRBD2 aligns across 13 bases. The CDR3 length is 16 residues. The V and J ends lost 4 bases and 6 bases, in that order; junction bases with no gene match: 8. CDR1 SGHRS and CDR2 YFSETQ come from the germline V gene. The CDR3 is CASSPKLAGGPDTQYF. The CDR3 DNA is TGCGCCAGCAGCCCCAAACTAGCGGGAGGGCCCGATACGCAGTATTTT.

The V and J genes are TRBV20-1 and TRBJ1-1; TRBD1 agrees at 8 bases. Trimming at V came to 0 bases and at J to 4 bases, leaving 7 bases not matched to a gene. Looked up from germline, CDR1 is DFQATT and CDR2 is SNEGSKA (reference sequence). This CDR3 comprises 15 residues. The CDR3 sequence is CSAREGTGGGTEAFF. In nucleotides, the CDR3 is TGCAGTGCTAGAGAGGGTACAGGGGGTGGCACTGAAGCTTTCTTT.

This clonotype has more than one count but fewer than ten. The CDR3, as DNA: TGTGCCAGCAGCCAAAAAGGGCGACTTACCGGGGAGCTGTTTTTT. Protein product: CASSQKGRLTGELFF. The chain combines TRBV3-1 with TRBJ2-2; D ambiguous. The germline V gene has CDR1 LGHDT and CDR2 YNNKEL (reference sequence). Trimming stripped 2 bases from V and 5 bases from J, with 12 bases between. CDR3 size: 15 residues.